These 30 T cell receptor beta chains were all obtained from the same sample, sequenced in a study of early T cells in non-severe SARS-CoV-2 infection. TCRdb passed the 5' RACE reads through MiXCR, listing each CDR3 protein once. The top ten clones hold 3.8% of a sample with under 80,000 distinct CDR3 sequences, approximately 10% of them seen once. The sequenced sample was whole blood. These receptors originate from an adult who was a healthcare worker with PCR-confirmed SARS-CoV-2 infection or an uninfected control (not recorded which).

This clonotype was observed a handful of times. V and J are TRBV12-3 or TRBV12-4 and TRBJ1-5; TRBD1 is a possible D gene (6 bases). The CDR3 consists of 15 residues. V gave up 4 bases and J gave up 7 bases, with 17 bases separating them. The DNA for the CDR3 is TGTGCCAGCAGTTCCCCAGGGGACGAGGGACAGCCCCAGCATTTT. This gives the protein CASSSPGDEGQPQHF.

The chain combines TRBV7-9 with TRBJ1-4, with D unresolved. V lost 5 bases and J 10 bases, leaving 11 bases between the germline ends. CDR1 and CDR2 (germline): SEHNR, FQNEAQ (reference sequence). This CDR3 is 12 amino acids long. Written as DNA, the CDR3 is TGTGCCAGCAGCCTAGACGCAGGAAAACTGTTTTTT. Its translation is CASSLDAGKLFF.

This clonotype has at least ten counts. V is TRBV5-1 and J is TRBJ2-2; 9 bases match TRBD1. Germline values: CDR1 SGHRS, CDR2 YFSETQ. The CDR3 sequence is 14 residues long. Unmatched junction bases numbered 3, after V lost 4 bases and J lost 5 bases. CDR3 coding DNA: TGCGCCAGCAGCGCGGGACAGGGTACCGGGGAGCTGTTTTTT. It encodes CASSAGQGTGELFF.

V is TRBV6-1 and J is TRBJ1-1; D unresolved. The CDR3 consists of 14 residues. Trimming removed 2 bases from V and 3 bases from J, with 10 bases in between. Germline CDR1 and CDR2: MNHNS and SASEGT. CDR3 DNA sequence: TGTGCCAGCAGTGAAAACAGCCCGTACACTGAAGCTTTCTTT. Translation gives CASSENSPYTEAFF.

This clonotype showed up many times. The chain couples TRBV5-1 to TRBJ2-7; TRBD1 might be the D (6 bases). Trimming stripped 5 bases from V and 2 bases from J, with 11 bases between. Germline V CDR1 and CDR2: SGHRS, YFSETQ. CDR3 length: 13 residues. The CDR3 DNA follows: TGCGCCAGCAGTGTGGACAGCGCCTACGAGCAGTACTTC. Translation: CASSVDSAYEQYF.

This clonotype was seen many times. The chain couples TRBV5-1 to TRBJ1-5, with 9 bases that match TRBD1. There are 15 residues in the CDR3. The J segment lost 5 bases and the V segment lost 0 bases, leaving 3 bases of the junction unmatched. Germline V gives CDR1 SGHRS, CDR2 YFSETQ. The CDR3 is CASSLAGTGYQPQHF. The CDR3 nucleotides are TGCGCCAGCAGCTTGGCCGGGACAGGGTATCAGCCCCAGCATTTT.

This clonotype was observed many times. The DNA for the CDR3 is TGTGCCAGCAGTTACGAGGGGACTAGCACAGATACGCAGTATTTT. It yields the protein CASSYEGTSTDTQYF. This chain uses TRBV6-6 with TRBJ2-3, with D possibly TRBD2 on 6 matching bases. CDR1 is MNHNY, CDR2 SVGAGI, per germline (reference sequence). V was clipped by 2 bases and J by 0 bases, with 9 bases between them. This CDR3 spans 15 amino acids.

This clonotype was observed a few times. The genes are TRBV5-1 and TRBJ2-2; unclear D gene. The V end lost 4 bases, the J end lost 6 bases, and 10 bases lay between the germline ends. CDR1 SGHRS and CDR2 YFSETQ come from the germline V gene. The CDR3 spans 13 residues. The CDR3 region is CASSPMRPGELFF. For the CDR3, the DNA is TGCGCCAGCAGCCCAATGAGGCCCGGGGAGCTGTTTTTT.

The rearrangement links TRBV6-4 to TRBJ2-3, with 12 bases aligning to TRBD2. J gave up 4 bases and V 4 bases, and 3 bases lay outside the gene matches. The CDR3 covers 15 residues. Germline CDR1 is MRHNA and CDR2 is SNTAGT. CDR3 bases: TGTGCCAGCAGTGTACTAGCGGGGGGACCAGATACGCAGTATTTT. Its translation: CASSVLAGGPDTQYF.

This clonotype has ten or more counts. V is TRBV6-5 and J is TRBJ2-1; TRBD2 agrees at 9 bases. The CDR3 is 14 amino acids. The ends lost 7 bases at V and 3 bases at J; junction bases unmatched: 4. CDR1 MNHEY and CDR2 SVGAGI come from the germline V gene. CDR3 sequence: CASKTSGFYNEQFF. CDR3 nucleotide sequence: TGTGCCAGCAAGACTAGCGGATTCTACAATGAGCAGTTCTTC.

This clonotype was seen repeatedly, ten times or more. The rearrangement links TRBV28 to TRBJ2-7; D is perhaps TRBD2 (5 bases). CDR1 MDHEN and CDR2 SYDVKM come from the germline V gene. The V and J ends lost 7 bases and 2 bases respectively, with 12 bases between them. This CDR3 has 13 residues. DNA for the CDR3: TGTGCCAGCACCCGTCGGGGAGCCTACGAGCAGTACTTC. Protein product: CASTRRGAYEQYF.

This clonotype was counted many times. The chain uses TRBV19 and TRBJ2-7, with D possibly being TRBD1 (6 bases). Germline V gene data show CDR1 as LNHDA and CDR2 as SQIVND (reference sequence). CDR3 length: 15 residues. With 1 base removed from V and 1 base from J, the gap between germline ends came to 11 bases. The CDR3 is CASSIVVDSSYEQYF. CDR3 DNA: TGTGCCAGTAGTATAGTGGTGGACAGTTCCTACGAGCAGTACTTC.

This clonotype was seen ten or more times. This chain connects TRBV10-3 to TRBJ2-3; 8 bases line up with TRBD2. Germline V lookup: CDR1 ENHRY, CDR2 SYGVKD. This CDR3 has 16 amino acids. V shed 7 bases, J shed 1 base, and the junction held 10 bases outside the gene matches. CDR3 region: CAINSDPGGGTDTQYF. The CDR3 region has the DNA TGTGCCATCAACTCCGATCCGGGGGGGGGCACAGATACGCAGTATTTT.

This clonotype was seen many times. The chain combines TRBV12-3 or TRBV12-4 with TRBJ1-1; no clear D. The germline V and J ends were trimmed by 7 bases and 6 bases, with 12 bases remaining between them. The CDR3 consists of 12 residues. CDR3 in DNA: TGTGCCAGCACTACTAACAGAGCTGAAGCTTTCTTT. It codes for CASTTNRAEAFF.

This rearrangement joins TRBV30 to TRBJ2-7, with 13 positions matching TRBD2. The CDR3 covers 13 residues. With 8 bases clipped from V and 4 bases from J, the junction kept 5 bases outside the gene matches. Germline CDR1 reads GTSNPN; CDR2 reads SVGIG (reference sequence). This chain's CDR3 is CALGTSGDYEQYF. CDR3 bases: TGTGCCCTGGGGACTAGCGGGGATTACGAGCAGTACTTC.

This clonotype was recorded at least ten times. The CDR3 spells CASSHYGISTDTQYF. CDR3 DNA: TGTGCCAGCAGCCATTATGGAATTAGCACAGATACGCAGTATTTT. The rearrangement uses TRBV14 and TRBJ2-3, with unresolved D. Between the trimmed V and J ends, which lost 3 bases and 0 bases, there was a span of 10 bases. There are 15 residues in the CDR3. Germline-derived CDR1 and CDR2 are SGHDN and FVKESK.

This clonotype was counted ten times or more. The chain employs TRBV6-1 and TRBJ1-4; unclear D gene. V shed 11 bases and J shed 3 bases, with 10 bases lying between them. CDR1 MNHNS and CDR2 SASEGT come from the germline V gene. The CDR3 loop spans 12 amino acids. DNA of the CDR3: TGTGCCCACGGGAGGCCTAATGAAAAACTGTTTTTT. Translation gives CAHGRPNEKLFF.

This clonotype was counted at least ten times. The V gene is TRBV5-1, the J gene TRBJ2-1; D not resolved. Germline CDR1 is SGHRS and CDR2 is YFSETQ. The CDR3 runs to 15 residues. The germline V and J ends were trimmed by 4 bases and 8 bases, with 19 bases remaining between them. The CDR3 nucleotides are TGCGCCAGCAGCCACGAATATCCGGGTATAGATGAGCAGTTCTTC. Translating gives CASSHEYPGIDEQFF. The complete variable domain, with remaining parts taken from reference TRBV5-1 and TRBJ2-1, reads KAGVTQTPRYLIKTRGQQVTLSCSPISGHRSVSWYQQTPGQGLQFLFEYFSETQRNKGNFPGRFSGRQFSNSRSEMNVSTLELGDSALYLCASSHEYPGIDEQFFGPGTRLTVL.

There are many counts of this clonotype. The chain is built from TRBV7-3 and TRBJ1-1, with D hard to call. The germline gives CDR1 SGHTA, CDR2 FQGTGA. This CDR3 comprises 14 residues. The ends were cut back, 1 base at V and 1 base at J, with 7 bases in the middle. CDR3 nucleotides: TGTGCCAGCAGCTTAATGGCAGGGAACACTGAAGCTTTCTTT. Its translation: CASSLMAGNTEAFF.

The rearrangement joins TRBV6-1 to TRBJ2-7; the D gene is possibly TRBD1 (6 bases). V was cut by 8 bases and J by 3 bases, with 11 bases left in between. Germline values: CDR1 MNHNS, CDR2 SASEGT. This CDR3 is 12 amino acids long. DNA of the CDR3: TGTGCCAGCCAGGGACATCTCTACGAGCAGTACTTC. This encodes CASQGHLYEQYF.

This clonotype was recorded at least ten times. CDR3 nucleotides: TGTGCCAGCAGCTCCCAGCTGGGACAGCGATACAATGAGCAGTTCTTC. Translating it yields CASSSQLGQRYNEQFF. The V gene is TRBV11-2, the J gene TRBJ2-1; TRBD1 matches 7 bases. The CDR3 has 16 residues. Germline V lookup: CDR1 SGHAT, CDR2 FQNNGV. Trimming at V came to 4 bases and at J to 4 bases, leaving 10 bases not matched to a gene.

The V gene is TRBV20-1, the J gene TRBJ2-3; perhaps TRBD2 as D (6 bases). CDR3 length: 14 residues. Looked up from germline, CDR1 is DFQATT and CDR2 is SNEGSKA (reference sequence). Between the trimmed V and J ends, which lost 4 bases and 0 bases, there was a span of 11 bases. CDR3 protein: CSATSGLSTDTQYF. The CDR3 bases are TGCAGTGCTACCTCGGGACTCAGCACAGATACGCAGTATTTT.

Comments on this clonotype: Being one base from a much bigger clone, this may be a read error. The chain joins TRBV6-1 to TRBJ1-2; 7 nucleotides line up with TRBD1. CDR1 is MNHNS and CDR2 is SASEGT in the germline V gene. This CDR3 is built from 17 residues. CDR3 region: CAGSGISGQALGGGYTF. CDR3 nucleotides: TGTGCCGGCAGTGGTATAAGCGGACAGGCCCTAGGTGGTGGCTACACCTTC.

The table lists this clonotype with a few counts. The rearrangement joins TRBV12-3 or TRBV12-4 to TRBJ1-2; no clear D gene. This CDR3 has 12 residues. The V end was cut by 4 bases, the J end by 10 bases, with 13 bases between. The CDR3 spells CASSYRPDYYTF. CDR3 DNA: TGTGCCAGCAGTTACCGGCCCGACTACTACACCTTC.

This clonotype has a count of ten or more. This chain uses TRBV12-3 or TRBV12-4 with TRBJ1-5, with a tentative D call TRBD1 (6 bases). This CDR3 is built from 13 residues. V was pared by 3 bases and J by 5 bases, with 8 bases between. The CDR3 loop is CASSLPGDQPQHF. In DNA, the CDR3 is TGTGCCAGCAGTTTGCCAGGGGATCAGCCCCAGCATTTT.

This clonotype was picked up many times. This chain links TRBV10-3 with TRBJ2-5; 7 positions match TRBD2. Germline V gives CDR1 ENHRY, CDR2 SYGVKD. The V and J ends lost 2 bases and 4 bases, in that order; junction bases with no gene match: 7. This CDR3 has 15 residues. This CDR3 is CAISESGEAPETQYF. CDR3 DNA sequence: TGTGCCATCAGTGAGAGCGGGGAAGCCCCAGAGACCCAGTACTTC.

This clonotype appeared many times. The rearrangement joins TRBV6-5 to TRBJ2-4, with D maybe TRBD1 (5 bases). The CDR3 consists of 15 residues. Germline CDR1 MNHEY, CDR2 SVGAGI. Trimming left V 6 bases short and J 0 bases short, with 12 bases between. The CDR3 spells CASRDPGLAKNIQYF. CDR3 sequence (DNA): TGTGCCAGCAGGGATCCAGGGTTAGCCAAAAACATTCAGTACTTC.

The rearrangement joins TRBV12-3 or TRBV12-4 to TRBJ2-5; 13 bases match TRBD2. Trimming cost V 1 base and J 5 bases; bases outside gene matches: 4. The CDR3 runs 16 residues. The chain's CDR3 is CASSLGTSGSRETQYF. In DNA form, the CDR3 reads TGTGCCAGCAGTTTAGGGACTAGCGGGAGCCGTGAGACCCAGTACTTC.

This clonotype came up many times. V is TRBV15 and J is TRBJ1-5; D is unresolved. Germline V CDR1 and CDR2: LNHNV, YYDKDF (reference sequence). The CDR3 covers 13 residues. Deletions cut 0 bases from V and 6 bases from J, with 6 bases between. The CDR3 DNA follows: TGTGCCACCAGCAGAGATCACCCTCAGCCCCAGCATTTT. This translates into CATSRDHPQPQHF.

This clonotype was counted many times. The chain is built from TRBV9 and TRBJ2-2; 12 bases are a match to TRBD2. This CDR3 is built from 18 residues. J gave up 3 bases and V 4 bases, and 10 bases lay outside the gene matches. CDR1 and CDR2 from the germline V gene are SGDLS and YYNGEE. CDR3: CASSPPSGRAWDTGELFF. The CDR3 DNA sequence: TGTGCCAGCAGCCCCCCTAGCGGGAGGGCCTGGGACACCGGGGAGCTGTTTTTT.